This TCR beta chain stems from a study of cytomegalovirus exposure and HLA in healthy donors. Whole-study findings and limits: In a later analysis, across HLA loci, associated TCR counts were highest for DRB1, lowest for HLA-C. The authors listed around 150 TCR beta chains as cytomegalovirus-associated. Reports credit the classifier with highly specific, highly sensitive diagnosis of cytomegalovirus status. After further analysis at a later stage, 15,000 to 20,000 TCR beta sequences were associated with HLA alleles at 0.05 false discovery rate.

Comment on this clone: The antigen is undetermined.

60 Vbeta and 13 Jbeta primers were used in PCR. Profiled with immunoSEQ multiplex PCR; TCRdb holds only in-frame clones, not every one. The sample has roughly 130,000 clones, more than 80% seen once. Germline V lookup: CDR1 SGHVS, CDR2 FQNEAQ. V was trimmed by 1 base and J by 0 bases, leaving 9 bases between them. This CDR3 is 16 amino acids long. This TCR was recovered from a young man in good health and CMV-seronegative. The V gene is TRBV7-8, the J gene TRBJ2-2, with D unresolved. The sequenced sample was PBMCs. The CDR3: CASSLEPLANTGELFF. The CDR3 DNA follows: TGTGCCAGCAGCTTAGAGCCATTAGCGAACACCGGGGAGCTGTTTTTT.